This TCR beta chain was observed in a study of CXCR3-negative and CXCR3-positive naive CD8 T cells. TRB cDNA libraries were made by UMI-labeled 5' RACE. TCRdb re-analyzed the 5' RACE reads; it lists each CDR3 protein once, without DNA. This table holds 45,000 to 65,000 distinct CDR3 sequences. The CDR3 covers 17 residues. The study, taken as a whole, reports: It was found that naive subsets had comparable surface CD5, and TCR strength was inferred from TRB CDR3 properties. More hydrophobic TRB CDR3s occurred in CXCR3-positive than in CXCR3-negative naive cells. CXCR3 expression partially decreased after cryopreservation; most assays used fresh PBMCs. Memory CD8+ T cell repertoires were far less diverse than both naive subsets.

About this clonotype: Its antigen is undetermined.

Sequencing was performed on naive CXCR3- CD8+ T cells from blood. Subset described: CD45RO-CCR7+CD27+CD95- naive CD8+ T cells lacking CXCR3 (TNR3-). J is TRBJ2-7 and V is TRBV12-3 or TRBV12-4; the TRBD2 assignment by TCRdb is unverifiable without DNA. The clonotype originates from a human donor in good health. Some clones in this sample may be carry-over from other donors' samples. This chain's CDR3 is CASTPPPPGGLPYEQYF.